This T cell receptor beta chain was recovered during a study of CD8 T cells in Susac syndrome. About this clonotype itself: As yet, its antigen is unknown.

The CDR3 contains 17 residues. The junction had 13 bases not matched to a gene; V was cut back by 0 bases and J by 6 bases. Germline values: CDR1 SGHNT, CDR2 YYREEE (reference sequence). RNA was extracted with the RNeasy kit, and a quantity of 0.5 to 1 ug was reverse transcribed using random hexamers. TCRdb re-derived calls from the immunoSEQ multiplex PCR reads in MiXCR, one entry per CDR3 protein. Of 110,000 or so distinct CDR3 sequences listed, over 90% are singletons. Overall study findings and caveats: The number of individuals included in the study's TCR sequencing and HLA analysis was acknowledged as relatively small.

The sequenced sample consisted of CD4+ T cells from PBMCs. This TCR was sampled from a human donor in good health. This chain uses TRBV5-4 with TRBJ1-2; TRBD1 aligns across 8 bases. CDR3 coding DNA: TGTGCCAGCAGCTTGGCGGCAGGGGGCTATAATTCACATGGCTACACCTTC. This gives the protein CASSLAAGGYNSHGYTF.